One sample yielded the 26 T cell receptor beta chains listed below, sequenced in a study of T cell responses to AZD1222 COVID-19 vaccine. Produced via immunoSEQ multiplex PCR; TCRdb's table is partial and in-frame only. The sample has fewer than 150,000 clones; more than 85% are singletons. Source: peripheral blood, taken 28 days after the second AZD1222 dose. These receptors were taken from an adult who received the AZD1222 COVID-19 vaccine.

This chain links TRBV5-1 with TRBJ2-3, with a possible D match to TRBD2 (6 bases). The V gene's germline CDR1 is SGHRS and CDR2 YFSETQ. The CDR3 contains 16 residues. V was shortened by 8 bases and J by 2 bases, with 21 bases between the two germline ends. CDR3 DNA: TGCGCCAGTAGGAGGGCAAGTGCGGCCTACACAGATACGCAGTATTTT. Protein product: CASRRASAAYTDTQYF.

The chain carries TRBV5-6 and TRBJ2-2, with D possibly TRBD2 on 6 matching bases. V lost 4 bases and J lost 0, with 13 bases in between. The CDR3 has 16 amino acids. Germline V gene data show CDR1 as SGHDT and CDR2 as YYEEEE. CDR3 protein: CASSAEGGANTGELFF. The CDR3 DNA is TGTGCCAGCAGCGCAGAGGGAGGAGCGAACACCGGGGAGCTGTTTTTT.

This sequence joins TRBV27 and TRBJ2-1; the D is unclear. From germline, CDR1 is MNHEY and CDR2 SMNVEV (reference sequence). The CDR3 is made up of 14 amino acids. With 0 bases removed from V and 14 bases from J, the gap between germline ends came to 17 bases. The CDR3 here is CASSLSAVGHPKFF. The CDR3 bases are TGTGCCAGCAGTTTATCTGCCGTCGGGCACCCGAAGTTCTTC.

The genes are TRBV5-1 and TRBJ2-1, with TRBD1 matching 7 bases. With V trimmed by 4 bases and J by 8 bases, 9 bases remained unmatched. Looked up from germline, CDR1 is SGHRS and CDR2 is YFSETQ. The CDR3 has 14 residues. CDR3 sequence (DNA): TGCGCCAGCAGCACGGGACAGCCAGGGGATGAGCAGTTCTTC. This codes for CASSTGQPGDEQFF.

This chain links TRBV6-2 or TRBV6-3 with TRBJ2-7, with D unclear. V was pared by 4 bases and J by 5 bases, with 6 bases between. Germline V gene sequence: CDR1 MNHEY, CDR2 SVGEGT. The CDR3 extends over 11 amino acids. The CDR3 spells CASSFFHEQYF. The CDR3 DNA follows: TGTGCCAGCAGTTTCTTCCACGAGCAGTACTTC.

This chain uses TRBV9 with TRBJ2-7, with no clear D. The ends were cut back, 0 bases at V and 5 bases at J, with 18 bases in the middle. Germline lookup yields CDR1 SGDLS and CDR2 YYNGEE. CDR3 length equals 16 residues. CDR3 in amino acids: CASSVVAGSGLDEQYF. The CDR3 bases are TGTGCCAGCAGCGTAGTCGCCGGATCTGGGTTGGACGAGCAGTACTTC.

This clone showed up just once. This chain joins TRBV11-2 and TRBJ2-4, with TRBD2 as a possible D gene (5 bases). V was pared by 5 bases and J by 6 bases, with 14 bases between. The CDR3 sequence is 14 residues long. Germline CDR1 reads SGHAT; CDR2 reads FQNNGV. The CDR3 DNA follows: TGTGCCAGCAGCAAAAGCCGGGGAATAAACATTCAGTACTTC. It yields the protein CASSKSRGINIQYF. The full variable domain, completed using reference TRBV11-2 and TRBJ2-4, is EAGVAQSPRYKIIEKRQSVAFWCNPISGHATLYWYQQILGQGPKLLIQFQNNGVVDDSQLPKDRFSAERLKGVDSTLKIQPAKLEDSAVYLCASSKSRGINIQYFGAGTRLSVL.

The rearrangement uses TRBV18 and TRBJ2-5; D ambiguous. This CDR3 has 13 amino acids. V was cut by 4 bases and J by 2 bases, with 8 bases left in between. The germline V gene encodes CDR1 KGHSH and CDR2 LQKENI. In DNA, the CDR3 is TGTGCCAGCTCACGCACGAAACAAGAGACCCAGTACTTC. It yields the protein CASSRTKQETQYF.

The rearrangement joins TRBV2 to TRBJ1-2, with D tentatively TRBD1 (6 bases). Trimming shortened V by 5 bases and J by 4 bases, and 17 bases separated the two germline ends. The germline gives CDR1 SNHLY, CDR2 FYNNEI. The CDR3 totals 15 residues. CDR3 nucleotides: TGTGCCAGCAGTCGTAGGGGGGGCGGGAGCTATGGCTACACCTTC. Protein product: CASSRRGGGSYGYTF.

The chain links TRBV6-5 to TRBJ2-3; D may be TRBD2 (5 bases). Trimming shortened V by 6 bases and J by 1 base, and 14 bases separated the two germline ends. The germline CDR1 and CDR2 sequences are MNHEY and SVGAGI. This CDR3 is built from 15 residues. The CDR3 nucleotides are TGTGCCAGCAGGGGTGAGCGGAGACGCACAGATACGCAGTATTTT. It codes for CASRGERRRTDTQYF.

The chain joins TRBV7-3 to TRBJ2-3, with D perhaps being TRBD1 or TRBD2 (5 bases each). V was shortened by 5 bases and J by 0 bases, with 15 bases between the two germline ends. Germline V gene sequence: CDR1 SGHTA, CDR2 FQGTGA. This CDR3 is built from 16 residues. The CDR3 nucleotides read TGTGCCAGCAGCGGGACCGCAGGTTCTAGCACAGATACGCAGTATTTT. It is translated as CASSGTAGSSTDTQYF. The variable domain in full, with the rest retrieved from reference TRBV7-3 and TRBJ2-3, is GAGVSQTPSNKVTEKGKYVELRCDPISGHTALYWYRQSLGQGPEFLIYFQGTGAADDSGLPNDRFFAVRPEGSVSTLKIQRTERGDSAVYLCASSGTAGSSTDTQYFGPGTRLTVL.

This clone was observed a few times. The CDR3 DNA follows: TGTGCCAGCAGCCCAGGGTTTTCTACGAATTACGAGCAGTACTTC. Encoded protein: CASSPGFSTNYEQYF. The rearrangement joins TRBV28 to TRBJ2-7, with D possibly being TRBD1 (5 bases). V gave up 6 bases and J gave up 4 bases, with 19 bases separating them. This CDR3 has 15 residues. The V gene's germline CDR1 is MDHEN and CDR2 SYDVKM.

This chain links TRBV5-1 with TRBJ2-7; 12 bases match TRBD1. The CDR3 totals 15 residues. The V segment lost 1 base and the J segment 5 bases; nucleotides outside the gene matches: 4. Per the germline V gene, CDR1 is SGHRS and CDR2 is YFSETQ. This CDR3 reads CASSLWDRGPHEQYF. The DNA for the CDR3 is TGCGCCAGCAGCTTGTGGGACAGGGGGCCGCACGAGCAGTACTTC.

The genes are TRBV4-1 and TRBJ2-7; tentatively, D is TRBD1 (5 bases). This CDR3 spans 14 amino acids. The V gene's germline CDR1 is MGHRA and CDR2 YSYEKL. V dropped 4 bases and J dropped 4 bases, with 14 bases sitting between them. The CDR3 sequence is CASSPLPTAYEQYF. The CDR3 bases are TGCGCCAGCAGCCCCTTACCGACAGCTTACGAGCAGTACTTC.

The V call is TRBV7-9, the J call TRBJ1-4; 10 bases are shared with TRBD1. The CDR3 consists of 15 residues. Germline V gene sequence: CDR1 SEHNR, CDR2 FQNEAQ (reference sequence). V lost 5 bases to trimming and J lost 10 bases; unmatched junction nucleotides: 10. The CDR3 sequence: CASSLPGQGFGKLFF. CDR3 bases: TGTGCCAGCAGCCTTCCGGGACAGGGGTTTGGAAAACTGTTTTTT.

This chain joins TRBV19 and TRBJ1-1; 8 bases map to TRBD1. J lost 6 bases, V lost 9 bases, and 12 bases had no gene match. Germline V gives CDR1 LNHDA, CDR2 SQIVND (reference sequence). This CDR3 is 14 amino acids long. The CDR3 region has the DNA TGTGCCAGCACCGCCAGGGGGCTTTTAGCTGAAGCTTTCTTT. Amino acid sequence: CASTARGLLAEAFF.

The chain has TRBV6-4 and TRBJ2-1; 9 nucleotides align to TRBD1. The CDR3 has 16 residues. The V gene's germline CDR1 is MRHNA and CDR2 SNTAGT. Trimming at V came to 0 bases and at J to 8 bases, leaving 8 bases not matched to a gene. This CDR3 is CASSDSPGQGSYEQFF. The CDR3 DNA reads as TGTGCCAGCAGTGACTCTCCGGGACAGGGCTCCTATGAGCAGTTCTTC.

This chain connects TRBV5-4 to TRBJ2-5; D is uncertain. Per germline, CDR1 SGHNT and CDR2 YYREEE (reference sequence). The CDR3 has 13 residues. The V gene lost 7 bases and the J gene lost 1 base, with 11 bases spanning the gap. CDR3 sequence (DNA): TGTGCCAGCTCACCGACGGGCCAAGAGACCCAGTACTTC. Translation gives CASSPTGQETQYF.

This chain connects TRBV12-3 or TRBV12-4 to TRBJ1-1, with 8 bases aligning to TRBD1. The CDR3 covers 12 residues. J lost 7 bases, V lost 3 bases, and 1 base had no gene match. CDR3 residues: CASSFTGGEAFF. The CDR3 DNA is TGTGCCAGCAGTTTTACAGGGGGTGAAGCTTTCTTT.

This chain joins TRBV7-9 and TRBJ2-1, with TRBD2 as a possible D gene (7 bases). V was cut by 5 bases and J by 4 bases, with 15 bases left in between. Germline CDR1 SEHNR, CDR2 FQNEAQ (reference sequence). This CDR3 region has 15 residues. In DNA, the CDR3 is TGTGCCAGCAGCCAGGGAGGGGGAAAATACAATGAGCAGTTCTTC. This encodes CASSQGGGKYNEQFF.

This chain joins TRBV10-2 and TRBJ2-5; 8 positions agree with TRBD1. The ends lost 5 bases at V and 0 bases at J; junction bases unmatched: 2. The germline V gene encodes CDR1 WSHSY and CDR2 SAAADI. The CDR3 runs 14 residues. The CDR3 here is CASSRDRNQETQYF. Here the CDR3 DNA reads TGCGCCAGCAGTCGGGACAGGAACCAAGAGACCCAGTACTTC.

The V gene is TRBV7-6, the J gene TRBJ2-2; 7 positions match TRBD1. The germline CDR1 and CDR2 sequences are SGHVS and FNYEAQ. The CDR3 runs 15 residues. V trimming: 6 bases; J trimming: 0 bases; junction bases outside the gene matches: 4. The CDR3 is CASRSGTANTGELFF. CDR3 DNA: TGTGCCAGCAGGTCCGGGACAGCGAACACCGGGGAGCTGTTTTTT.

In nucleotides, the CDR3 is TGCGCCAGCAGCTTGGCTAGCGGGAGATACGAGCAGTACTTC. It encodes CASSLASGRYEQYF. V gene TRBV5-1 combines with J gene TRBJ2-7, with 10 bases aligning to TRBD2. The CDR3 spans 14 residues. J lost 4 bases, V lost 0 bases, and 1 base had no gene match. Per the germline V gene, CDR1 is SGHRS and CDR2 is YFSETQ.

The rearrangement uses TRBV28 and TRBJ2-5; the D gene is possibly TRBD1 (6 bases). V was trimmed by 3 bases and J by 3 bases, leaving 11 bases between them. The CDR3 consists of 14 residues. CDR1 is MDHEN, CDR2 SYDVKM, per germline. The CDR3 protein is CASSFRKGEETQYF. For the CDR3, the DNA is TGTGCCAGCAGTTTCCGGAAGGGGGAAGAGACCCAGTACTTC.

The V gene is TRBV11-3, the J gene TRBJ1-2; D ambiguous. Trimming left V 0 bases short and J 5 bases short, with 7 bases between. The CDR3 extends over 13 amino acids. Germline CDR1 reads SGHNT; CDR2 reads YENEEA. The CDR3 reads CASSLDRLYGYTF. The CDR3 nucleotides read TGTGCCAGCAGCTTAGATCGTCTATATGGCTACACCTTC.

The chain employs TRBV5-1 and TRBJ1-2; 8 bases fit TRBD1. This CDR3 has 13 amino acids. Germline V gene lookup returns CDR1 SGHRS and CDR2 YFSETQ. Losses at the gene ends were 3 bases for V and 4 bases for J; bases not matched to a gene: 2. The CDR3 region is CASSWDRSYGYTF. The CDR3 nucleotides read TGCGCCAGCAGCTGGGACAGGAGCTATGGCTACACCTTC.